The 25 T cell receptor beta chains below come from one sample, sequenced in a study of blood T cell repertoires in COVID-19. This table comes from immunoSEQ multiplex PCR, and its TCRdb copy is limited to in-frame clones, with some not included. In the table there are around 220,000 clones, roughly 82% of which are singletons. The sequenced material came from peripheral blood. These receptors were obtained from a woman older than 75 with active or convalescent COVID-19.

The chain couples TRBV5-1 to TRBJ1-2; 11 bases match TRBD1. CDR3 size: 16 residues. CDR1 and CDR2 (germline): SGHRS, YFSETQ. Trimming cost V 0 bases and J 4 bases; bases outside gene matches: 5. The CDR3 reads CASSLEGQGAFYGYTF. The DNA of the CDR3 is TGCGCCAGCAGCTTGGAAGGACAGGGGGCTTTCTATGGCTACACCTTC.

Turning to this clone: This may be a read error, as it is one base from a much larger clone. V usage is TRBV11-2 and J usage is TRBJ1-1; D uncertain. The CDR3 runs to 13 residues. Germline values: CDR1 SGHAT, CDR2 FQNNGV. The V gene lost 1 base and the J gene lost 1 base, with 4 bases spanning the gap. CDR3 in amino acids: CASSLVENTEAFF. Written as DNA, the CDR3 is TGTGCCAGCAGCTTAGTAGAGAACACTGAAGCTTTCTTT.

This chain uses TRBV5-1 with TRBJ2-3; 7 positions match TRBD2. The CDR3 contains 16 residues. Germline loops: CDR1 SGHRS, CDR2 YFSETQ. After removal of 0 bases from V and 5 bases from J, the junction contained 9 bases not matched to a gene. The CDR3: CASSLAHLGGGDTQYF. CDR3 DNA: TGCGCCAGCAGCTTGGCCCACCTGGGGGGGGGAGATACGCAGTATTTT.

This clone showed up just once. The chain recombines TRBV28 with TRBJ2-2; 7 nucleotides line up with TRBD1. Germline V gene lookup returns CDR1 MDHEN and CDR2 SYDVKM. This CDR3 has 14 amino acids. V lost 7 bases, J lost 1 base, and 3 bases stayed unmatched. The CDR3 nucleotides are TGTGCCAGCACGGGACAGTTGAACACCGGGGAGCTGTTTTTT. Translated: CASTGQLNTGELFF.

This chain connects TRBV19 to TRBJ1-4; TRBD1 matches 9 bases. This CDR3 spans 15 amino acids. Germline-derived CDR1 and CDR2 are LNHDA and SQIVND (reference sequence). Unmatched junction bases numbered 8, after V lost 5 bases and J lost 7 bases. CDR3 in DNA: TGTGCCAGTAGTCTTCCCGGGACAGGGAGTGAAAAACTGTTTTTT. It encodes CASSLPGTGSEKLFF.

In this sample, this clone turned up a few times. CDR3 region: CASRQLNEQFF. CDR3 DNA sequence: TGTGCCAGCAGACAGCTCAATGAGCAGTTCTTC. V gene TRBV27 combines with J gene TRBJ2-1; D ambiguous. Trimming stripped 6 bases from V and 6 bases from J, with 6 bases between. The CDR3 length is 11 residues. CDR1 is MNHEY, CDR2 SMNVEV, per germline (reference sequence).

The chain uses TRBV24-1 and TRBJ2-7, with TRBD1 identical over 8 bases. Germline CDR1 and CDR2: KGHDR and SFDVKD. The CDR3 contains 16 residues. J was trimmed by 6 bases and V by 4 bases; bases with no gene match: 13. CDR3 in amino acids: CATSDPTGDRESEQYF. The CDR3 DNA sequence: TGTGCCACCAGTGACCCGACAGGGGATCGGGAAAGCGAGCAGTACTTC.

This clone was counted only a few times. The chain has TRBV27 and TRBJ2-7, with 7 bases matching TRBD1. Germline loops: CDR1 MNHEY, CDR2 SMNVEV (reference sequence). There are 13 residues in the CDR3. Germline trimming cut 8 bases from V and 2 bases from J; bases unmatched to any gene: 6. CDR3 DNA: TGTGCCAGCGGAGACAGGGAAGCCTACGAGCAGTACTTC. It codes for CASGDREAYEQYF.

This clone was counted between two and nine times. For the CDR3, the DNA is TGTGCCTGGAGGGCAGGGGGCATCTATGGCTACACCTTC. Translated: CAWRAGGIYGYTF. The chain recombines TRBV30 with TRBJ1-2, with 8 positions matching TRBD1. The CDR3 contains 13 residues. CDR1 is GTSNPN, CDR2 SVGIG, per germline (reference sequence). V trimming: 3 bases; J trimming: 4 bases; junction bases outside the gene matches: 4.

V usage is TRBV7-2 and J usage is TRBJ2-1, with D uncertain. The CDR3 loop spans 13 amino acids. Trimming left V 1 base short and J 10 bases short, with 11 bases between. CDR1 and CDR2 from the germline V gene are SGHTA and FQGNSA. In DNA, the CDR3 is TGTGCCAGCAGCTTAGGCGTCGCGCCCGAGCAGTTCTTC. Protein sequence: CASSLGVAPEQFF.

The chain links TRBV2 to TRBJ1-6, with 9 bases that match TRBD1. CDR1 is SNHLY and CDR2 is FYNNEI in the germline V gene. V lost 7 bases to trimming and J lost 9 bases; unmatched junction nucleotides: 4. CDR3 length: 13 residues. CDR3 in DNA: TGTGCCAGCAAGGACAGGGGAGGTTCACCCCTCCACTTT. Encoded protein: CASKDRGGSPLHF.

The rearrangement joins TRBV6-1 to TRBJ1-3; D is perhaps TRBD1 (5 bases). Germline CDR1 reads MNHNS; CDR2 reads SASEGT. V shed 2 bases and J shed 1 base, with 15 bases lying between them. The CDR3 spans 17 residues. CDR3: CASSERRYRRSGNTIYF. The CDR3 DNA sequence: TGTGCCAGCAGTGAACGGCGGTACAGGAGATCTGGAAACACCATATATTTT.

This clone was observed a single time. The V and J genes are TRBV9 and TRBJ2-3; TRBD2 is a possible D gene (5 bases). CDR1 is SGDLS and CDR2 is YYNGEE in the germline V gene. This CDR3 is built from 15 residues. Trimming cost V 5 bases and J 4 bases, with 17 bases left between them. DNA of the CDR3: TGTGCCAGCAGGAGGGCCACGGGGTTGGCAGATACGCAGTATTTT. This encodes CASRRATGLADTQYF.

The chain is built from TRBV2 and TRBJ2-7, with TRBD1 identical over 8 bases. Per germline, CDR1 SNHLY and CDR2 FYNNEI. The J segment lost 5 bases and the V segment lost 8 bases, leaving 11 bases of the junction unmatched. The CDR3 is 14 residues long. The CDR3 region is CASRVTGEGHEQYF. Written as DNA, the CDR3 is TGTGCCAGCCGAGTGACAGGGGAAGGCCACGAGCAGTACTTC.

The chain carries TRBV28 and TRBJ1-3, with a weak D call TRBD1 (6 bases). This CDR3 has 16 residues. Trimming stripped 3 bases from V and 2 bases from J, with 14 bases between. CDR1 is MDHEN, CDR2 SYDVKM, per germline. CDR3 DNA sequence: TGTGCCAGCAGTTTGGGCACACAGGGTGCTGGAAACACCATATATTTT. Protein sequence: CASSLGTQGAGNTIYF. The full variable domain, its missing parts supplied by reference TRBV28 and TRBJ1-3, is DVKVTQSSRYLVKRTGEKVFLECVQDMDHENMFWYRQDPGLGLRLIYFSYDVKMKEKGDIPEGYSVSREKKERFSLILESASTNQTSMYLCASSLGTQGAGNTIYFGEGSWLTVV.

In this sample, this clone turned up once. The chain links TRBV5-1 to TRBJ2-5; D is undetermined. The CDR3 is made up of 16 amino acids. Trimming removed 0 bases at V and 5 bases at J, with 17 bases between. CDR1 SGHRS and CDR2 YFSETQ come from the germline V gene. CDR3 residues: CASSLGGVPNSETQYF. The CDR3 DNA reads as TGCGCCAGCAGCTTGGGAGGAGTCCCCAACTCTGAGACCCAGTACTTC.

J is TRBJ1-1 and V is TRBV19; no clear D. V was trimmed by 6 bases and J by 3 bases, leaving 5 bases between them. The CDR3 has 11 residues. Germline loops: CDR1 LNHDA, CDR2 SQIVND (reference sequence). Here the CDR3 reads CASSLYTEAFF. CDR3 coding DNA: TGTGCCAGTAGCCTATACACTGAAGCTTTCTTT.

This chain uses TRBV19 with TRBJ2-7; maybe TRBD1 (6 bases). The length of the CDR3 is 13 residues. The germline V and J ends were trimmed by 5 bases and 6 bases, with 14 bases remaining between them. CDR1 is LNHDA and CDR2 is SQIVND in the germline V gene (reference sequence). The CDR3 nucleotides are TGTGCCAGTAGTGACAGGCGTCTGGGCGAGCAGTACTTC. It is translated as CASSDRRLGEQYF.

J is TRBJ2-3 and V is TRBV5-1; 9 bases map to TRBD2. The CDR3 sequence is 15 residues long. The junction had 7 bases not matched to a gene; V was cut back by 4 bases and J by 4 bases. Germline V gene sequence: CDR1 SGHRS, CDR2 YFSETQ. CDR3: CASSVSGSLSDTQYF. Written as DNA, the CDR3 is TGCGCCAGCAGCGTTAGCGGGAGTTTGTCAGATACGCAGTATTTT.

The chain recombines TRBV6-5 with TRBJ2-7; maybe TRBD1 (5 bases). The CDR3 is 12 amino acids. V lost 7 bases and J 0 bases, leaving 7 bases between the germline ends. CDR1 is MNHEY and CDR2 is SVGAGI in the germline V gene. CDR3 bases: TGTGCCAGCAAGCAGGGCTCCTACGAGCAGTACTTC. Protein sequence: CASKQGSYEQYF.

V and J are TRBV24-1 and TRBJ2-5; 8 bases line up with TRBD1. Germline loops: CDR1 KGHDR, CDR2 SFDVKD. CDR3 size: 14 residues. V lost 3 bases, J lost 6 bases, and 5 bases stayed unmatched. This CDR3 is CATSDTTGAKTQYF. CDR3 nucleotides: TGTGCCACCAGTGATACGACAGGGGCGAAGACCCAGTACTTC.

The J gene is TRBJ2-7, the V gene TRBV6-6; D is unclear. This CDR3 has 13 amino acids. Germline loops: CDR1 MNHNY, CDR2 SVGAGI (reference sequence). The V end was cut by 5 bases, the J end by 0 bases, with 8 bases between. The CDR3 coding sequence is TGTGCCAGCAGTACACAGAGCTCCTACGAGCAGTACTTC. It is translated as CASSTQSSYEQYF.

V usage is TRBV5-4 and J usage is TRBJ2-3; 8 bases are shared with TRBD2. CDR3 length: 15 residues. The germline CDR1 and CDR2 sequences are SGHNT and YYREEE (reference sequence). With 1 base clipped from V and 5 bases from J, the junction kept 6 bases outside the gene matches. As DNA, the CDR3 is TGTGCCAGCAGCTTGCAGCCAGCGGGGGAAGATACGCAGTATTTT. Translated: CASSLQPAGEDTQYF.

This chain links TRBV19 with TRBJ1-2; 8 bases agree with TRBD1. The CDR3 consists of 14 residues. V trimming: 5 bases; J trimming: 7 bases; junction bases outside the gene matches: 9. Germline CDR1 LNHDA, CDR2 SQIVND (reference sequence). This CDR3 reads CASSAQGQVGGYTF. CDR3 nucleotides: TGTGCCAGTAGTGCCCAGGGACAGGTCGGTGGCTACACCTTC.

V and J are TRBV6-5 and TRBJ1-1; TRBD1 might be the D (6 bases). This CDR3 contains 14 residues. Germline V CDR1 and CDR2: MNHEY, SVGAGI. V dropped 7 bases and J dropped 8 bases, with 20 bases sitting between them. DNA of the CDR3: TGTGCCAGCAATAAGGGGGGGCCAGGCACCGAAGCTTTCTTT. This sequence encodes CASNKGGPGTEAFF.